This T cell receptor beta chain stems from a study of cytomegalovirus exposure and HLA in healthy donors. In germline, CDR1 is GTSNPN, CDR2 SVGIG (reference sequence). The CDR3 totals 18 residues. 60 Vbeta and 13 Jbeta primers were used in PCR. Method: immunoSEQ multiplex PCR; TCRdb's copy keeps in-frame clones and lacks some. Of about 55,000 clones listed, roughly four fifths are singletons. This clonotype was sampled from a man in his thirties or forties in good health and CMV-seronegative. Sequenced: PBMCs. The chain couples TRBV30 to TRBJ2-5; 9 bases map to TRBD2. Gene TRBJ2-7 matches the end of the DNA better, so the J call may be wrong. The CDR3 here is CAWSTRLRATSGRYEQYF. DNA of the CDR3: TGTGCCTGGAGTACTCGACTTAGGGCGACTAGCGGCCGCTACGAGCAGTACTTC.